This TCR beta chain was documented in a study of cytomegalovirus exposure and HLA in healthy donors. In the PCR, 60 Vbeta and 13 Jbeta primers were used. Produced via immunoSEQ multiplex PCR; TCRdb's table is partial and in-frame only. The sample lists more than 110,000 clones, about 80% occurring once. The germline CDR1 and CDR2 sequences are SGDLS and YYNGEE. The ends were cut back, 3 bases at V and 0 bases at J, with 10 bases in the middle. The CDR3 has 15 residues. Material: PBMCs. This receptor was taken from a male donor in good health and CMV-seropositive. This sequence joins TRBV9 and TRBJ1-3; TRBD1 is a possible D gene (6 bases). The DNA of the CDR3 is TGTGCCAGCAGCGCCCAGGGGCTCTCTGGAAACACCATATATTTT. This sequence encodes CASSAQGLSGNTIYF.